This T cell receptor (beta chain) was sequenced for a study of T cells in Graves' hyperthyroidism and ophthalmopathy. Study-wide points: Prediction of ophthalmopathy progression came a median around 6 months pre-onset.

Researchers amplified the TCR beta CDR3 regions from RNA transcripts. First-round RT-PCR of the TCR CDR3 relied on the HTBI primer set. TCRdb reanalysed the multiplex PCR reads using MiXCR and keeps one entry per CDR3 protein. The sample lists hundreds of thousands of distinct CDR3 sequences, roughly 20% occurring once. A NOSPECS grade of at least 4, a Clinical Activity Score of at least 3 and duration under 3 months were recorded in ophthalmopathy patients. Diagnosing involved the use of clinical symptoms, serum thyroxine and TRAb, thyroid ultrasound and orbital computed tomography. Fresh peripheral blood, roughly 9.3 ml, was the source of the PBMCs. As to this clonotype: Antigen specificity is unknown.

The V end lost 4 bases, the J end lost 6 bases, and 14 bases lay between the germline ends. The length of the CDR3 is 14 residues. CDR1 and CDR2 from the germline V gene are LNHDA and SQIVND (reference sequence). The rearrangement joins TRBV19 to TRBJ2-3, with D perhaps matching TRBD2 (5 bases). This clonotype was sampled from a man aged 25 to 40 with Graves' ophthalmopathy. Specimen: blood. The CDR3 loop reads CASSTTLLADTQYF. In DNA, the CDR3 is TGTGCCAGTAGTACGACATTATTAGCGGATACGCAGTATTTT.